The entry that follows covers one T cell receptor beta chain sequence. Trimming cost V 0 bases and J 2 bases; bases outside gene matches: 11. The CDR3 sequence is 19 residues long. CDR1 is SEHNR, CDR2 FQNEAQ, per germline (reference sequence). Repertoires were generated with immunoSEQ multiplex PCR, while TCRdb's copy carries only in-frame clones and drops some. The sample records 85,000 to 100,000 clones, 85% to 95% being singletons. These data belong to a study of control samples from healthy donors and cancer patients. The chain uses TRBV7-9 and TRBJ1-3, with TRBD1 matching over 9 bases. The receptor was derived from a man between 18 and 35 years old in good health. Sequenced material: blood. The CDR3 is CASSLASPRQGVAGNTIYF. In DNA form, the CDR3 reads TGTGCCAGCAGCTTAGCCTCACCTAGACAGGGGGTGGCTGGAAACACCATATATTTT.